These 3 T cell receptor beta chains were all obtained from the same sample, sequenced in a study of T cells in Graves' hyperthyroidism and ophthalmopathy. TCR beta CDR3 regions were amplified from RNA transcripts. The study used the HTBI primer set for a first-round RT-PCR of the TCR CDR3. TCRdb reprocessed the multiplex PCR reads via MiXCR and lists one record per CDR3 protein. The data show hundreds of thousands of distinct CDR3 sequences, with about 20% seen just once and around 60% held by the top ten. The material sequenced was blood. These receptors all stem from a man aged 25-40 years with Graves' ophthalmopathy.

At least ten counts were recorded for this clonotype. This chain uses TRBV2 with TRBJ1-1; possible D gene TRBD1, 5 bases. Between the trimmed V and J ends, which lost 6 bases and 5 bases, there was a span of 13 bases. Germline assignment: CDR1 SNHLY and CDR2 FYNNEI. CDR3 length: 13 residues. In DNA form, the CDR3 reads TGTGCCAGCAGGACAGACCCGAGTACTGAAGCTTTCTTT. Translated, it gives CASRTDPSTEAFF.

This clonotype was seen many times. CDR3 sequence reads: CASSQGAGRHSPLHF. The CDR3 nucleotides read TGTGCCAGCAGCCAAGGCGCAGGGAGGCATTCACCCCTCCACTTT. This chain connects TRBV3-1 to TRBJ1-6; possible D gene TRBD1, 5 bases. The CDR3 is 15 amino acids. The germline gives CDR1 LGHDT, CDR2 YNNKEL (reference sequence). V lost 1 base and J 8 bases, leaving 12 bases between the germline ends.

CDR3 loop: CANSRPDRGPRTDTQYF. For the CDR3, the DNA is TGTGCCAACAGCCGACCGGACAGGGGGCCCCGCACAGATACGCAGTATTTT. The rearrangement links TRBV28 to TRBJ2-3, with 11 bases lining up with TRBD1. The V segment lost 10 bases and the J segment 1 base; nucleotides outside the gene matches: 13. Germline V gene sequence: CDR1 MDHEN, CDR2 SYDVKM. There are 17 residues in the CDR3.